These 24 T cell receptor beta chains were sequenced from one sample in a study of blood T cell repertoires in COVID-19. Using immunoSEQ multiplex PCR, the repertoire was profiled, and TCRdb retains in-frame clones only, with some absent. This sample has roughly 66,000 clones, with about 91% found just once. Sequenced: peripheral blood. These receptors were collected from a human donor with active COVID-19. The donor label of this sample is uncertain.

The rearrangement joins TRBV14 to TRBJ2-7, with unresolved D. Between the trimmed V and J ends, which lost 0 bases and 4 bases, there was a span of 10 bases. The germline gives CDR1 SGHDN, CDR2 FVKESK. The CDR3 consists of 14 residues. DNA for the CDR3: TGTGCCAGCAGCCAAGAAAGGCGGAGTTACGAGCAGTACTTC. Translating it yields CASSQERRSYEQYF.

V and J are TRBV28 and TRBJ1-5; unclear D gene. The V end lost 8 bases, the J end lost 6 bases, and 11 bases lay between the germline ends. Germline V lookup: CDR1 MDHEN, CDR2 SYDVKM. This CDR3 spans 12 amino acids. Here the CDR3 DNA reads TGTGCCAGCGCCCTATTTGTTCAGCCCCAGCATTTT. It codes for CASALFVQPQHF.

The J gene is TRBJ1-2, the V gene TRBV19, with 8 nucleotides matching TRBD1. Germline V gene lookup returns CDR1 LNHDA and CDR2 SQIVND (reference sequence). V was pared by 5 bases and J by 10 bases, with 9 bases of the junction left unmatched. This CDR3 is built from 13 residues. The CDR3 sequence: CASSADRGYAYTF. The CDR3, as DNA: TGTGCCAGTAGTGCCGACAGGGGATACGCCTACACCTTC.

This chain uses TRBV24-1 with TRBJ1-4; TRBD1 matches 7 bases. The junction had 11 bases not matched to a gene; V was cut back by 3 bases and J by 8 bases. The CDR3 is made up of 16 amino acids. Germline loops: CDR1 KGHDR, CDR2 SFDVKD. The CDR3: CATSDTRTGNGEKLFF. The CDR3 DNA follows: TGTGCCACCAGTGATACCAGGACAGGTAATGGCGAAAAACTGTTTTTT.

The DNA for the CDR3 is TGTGCCAGCAGCCCTGCAACTAATGAAAAACTGTTTTTT. This gives the protein CASSPATNEKLFF. The V gene is TRBV5-6, the J gene TRBJ1-4, with D uncertain. V shed 4 bases and J shed 0 bases, with 4 bases lying between them. The germline V gene has CDR1 SGHDT and CDR2 YYEEEE. The CDR3 extends over 13 amino acids.

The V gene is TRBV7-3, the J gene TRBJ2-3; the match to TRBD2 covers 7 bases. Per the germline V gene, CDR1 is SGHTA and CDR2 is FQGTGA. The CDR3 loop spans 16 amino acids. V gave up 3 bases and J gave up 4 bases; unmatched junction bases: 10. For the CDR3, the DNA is TGTGCCAGCAGCTTCCTAGGTGGGAGCGGGGCAGATACGCAGTATTTT. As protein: CASSFLGGSGADTQYF.

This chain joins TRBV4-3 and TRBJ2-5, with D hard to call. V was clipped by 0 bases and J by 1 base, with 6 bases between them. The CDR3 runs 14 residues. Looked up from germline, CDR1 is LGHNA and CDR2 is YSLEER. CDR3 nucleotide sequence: TGCGCCAGCAGCCAAGATTTAGCCCAAGAGACCCAGTACTTC. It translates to CASSQDLAQETQYF.

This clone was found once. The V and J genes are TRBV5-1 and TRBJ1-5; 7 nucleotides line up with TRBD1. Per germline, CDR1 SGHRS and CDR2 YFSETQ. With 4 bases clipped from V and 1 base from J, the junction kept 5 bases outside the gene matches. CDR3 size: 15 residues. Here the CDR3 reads CASSQLGGSNQPQHF. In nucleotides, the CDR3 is TGCGCCAGCAGCCAGTTAGGGGGCAGCAATCAGCCCCAGCATTTT.

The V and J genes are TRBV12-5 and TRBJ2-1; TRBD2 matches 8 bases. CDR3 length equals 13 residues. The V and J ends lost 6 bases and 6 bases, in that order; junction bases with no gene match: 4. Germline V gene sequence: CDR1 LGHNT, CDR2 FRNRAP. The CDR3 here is CASGPGLANEQFF. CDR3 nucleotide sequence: TGTGCTAGTGGACCCGGACTAGCCAATGAGCAGTTCTTC.

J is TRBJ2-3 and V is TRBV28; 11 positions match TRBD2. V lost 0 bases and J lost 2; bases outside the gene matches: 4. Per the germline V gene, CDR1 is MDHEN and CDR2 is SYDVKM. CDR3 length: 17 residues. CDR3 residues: CASSLWATSGNTDTQYF. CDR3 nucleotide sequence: TGTGCCAGCAGTTTATGGGCGACTAGCGGGAACACAGATACGCAGTATTTT. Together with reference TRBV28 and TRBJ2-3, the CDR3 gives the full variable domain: DVKVTQSSRYLVKRTGEKVFLECVQDMDHENMFWYRQDPGLGLRLIYFSYDVKMKEKGDIPEGYSVSREKKERFSLILESASTNQTSMYLCASSLWATSGNTDTQYFGPGTRLTVL.

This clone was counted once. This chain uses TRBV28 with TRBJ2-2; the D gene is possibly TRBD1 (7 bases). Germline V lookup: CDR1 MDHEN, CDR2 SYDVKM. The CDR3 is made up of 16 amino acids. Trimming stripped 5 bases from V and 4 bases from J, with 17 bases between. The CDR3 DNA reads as TGTGCCAGCAGTCCCCGGAGGGGGCGAAGCACCGGGGAGCTGTTTTTT. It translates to CASSPRRGRSTGELFF.

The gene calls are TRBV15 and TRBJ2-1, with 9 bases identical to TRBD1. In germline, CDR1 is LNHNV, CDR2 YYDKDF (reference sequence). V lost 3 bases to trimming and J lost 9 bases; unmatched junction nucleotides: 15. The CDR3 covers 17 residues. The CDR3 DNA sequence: TGTGCCACCAGCAGTGGGGGGGACAGGGCTTCCCGGGGTGAGCAGTTCTTC. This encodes CATSSGGDRASRGEQFF.

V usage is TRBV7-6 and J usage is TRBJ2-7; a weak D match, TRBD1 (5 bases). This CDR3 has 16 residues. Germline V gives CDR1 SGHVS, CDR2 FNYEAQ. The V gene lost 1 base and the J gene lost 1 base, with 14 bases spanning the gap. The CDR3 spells CASSLEADIRSYEQYF. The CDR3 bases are TGTGCCAGCAGCTTAGAGGCGGACATTCGTTCCTACGAGCAGTACTTC.

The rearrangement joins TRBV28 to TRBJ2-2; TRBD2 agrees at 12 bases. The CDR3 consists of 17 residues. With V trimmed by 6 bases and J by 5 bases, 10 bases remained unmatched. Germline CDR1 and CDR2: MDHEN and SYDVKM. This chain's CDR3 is CASRLIGLAGKTGELFF. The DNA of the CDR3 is TGTGCCAGCAGACTGATCGGACTAGCGGGAAAAACCGGGGAGCTGTTTTTT.

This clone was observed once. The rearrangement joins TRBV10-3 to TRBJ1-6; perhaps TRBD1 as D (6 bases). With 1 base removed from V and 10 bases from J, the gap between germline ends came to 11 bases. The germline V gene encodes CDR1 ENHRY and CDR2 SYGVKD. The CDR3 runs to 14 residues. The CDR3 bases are TGTGCCATCAGTGAGTTAGCAGGGGAGTCACCCCTCCACTTT. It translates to CAISELAGESPLHF.

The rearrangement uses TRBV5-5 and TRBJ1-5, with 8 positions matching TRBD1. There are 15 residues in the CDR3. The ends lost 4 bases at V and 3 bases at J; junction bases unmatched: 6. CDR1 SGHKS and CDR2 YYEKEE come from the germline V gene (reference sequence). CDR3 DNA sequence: TGTGCCAGCAGCCACAGGACAGGGAACAATCAGCCCCAGCATTTT. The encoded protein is CASSHRTGNNQPQHF. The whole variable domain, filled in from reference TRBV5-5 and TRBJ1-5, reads DAGVTQSPTHLIKTRGQQVTLRCSPISGHKSVSWYQQVLGQGPQFIFQYYEKEERGRGNFPDRFSARQFPNYSSELNVNALLLGDSALYLCASSHRTGNNQPQHFGDGTRLSIL.

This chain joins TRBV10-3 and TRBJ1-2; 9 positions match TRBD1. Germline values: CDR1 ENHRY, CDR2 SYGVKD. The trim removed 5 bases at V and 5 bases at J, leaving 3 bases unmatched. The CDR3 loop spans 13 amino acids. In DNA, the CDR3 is TGTGCCATCAGTCCGGGACAGGGATATGGCTACACCTTC. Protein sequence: CAISPGQGYGYTF.

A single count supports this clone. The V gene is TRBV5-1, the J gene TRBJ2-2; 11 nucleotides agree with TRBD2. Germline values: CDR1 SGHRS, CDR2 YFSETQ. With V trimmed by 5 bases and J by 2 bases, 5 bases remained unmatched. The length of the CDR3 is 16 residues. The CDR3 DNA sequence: TGCGCCAGCAGATCCGGGACTAGCGGTAACACCGGGGAGCTGTTTTTT. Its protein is CASRSGTSGNTGELFF. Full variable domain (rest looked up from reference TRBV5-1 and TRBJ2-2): KAGVTQTPRYLIKTRGQQVTLSCSPISGHRSVSWYQQTPGQGLQFLFEYFSETQRNKGNFPGRFSGRQFSNSRSEMNVSTLELGDSALYLCASRSGTSGNTGELFFGEGSRLTVL.

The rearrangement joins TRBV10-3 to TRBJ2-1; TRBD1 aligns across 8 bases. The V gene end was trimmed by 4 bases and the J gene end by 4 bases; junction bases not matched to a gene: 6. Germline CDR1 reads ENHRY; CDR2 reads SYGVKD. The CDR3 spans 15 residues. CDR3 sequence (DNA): TGTGCCATCAGTGCCCTACAGGGGGAATACAATGAGCAGTTCTTC. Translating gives CAISALQGEYNEQFF.

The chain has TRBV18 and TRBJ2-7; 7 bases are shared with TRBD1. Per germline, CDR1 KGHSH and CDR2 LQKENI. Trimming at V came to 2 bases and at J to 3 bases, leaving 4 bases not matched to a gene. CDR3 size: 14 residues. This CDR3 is CASSPATGIYEQYF. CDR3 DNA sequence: TGTGCCAGCTCACCAGCGACAGGGATCTACGAGCAGTACTTC.

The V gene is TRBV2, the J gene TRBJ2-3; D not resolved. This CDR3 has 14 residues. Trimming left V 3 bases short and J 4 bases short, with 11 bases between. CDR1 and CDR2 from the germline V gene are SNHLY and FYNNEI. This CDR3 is CASSEEYFPDTQYF. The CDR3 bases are TGTGCCAGCAGTGAGGAGTACTTCCCAGATACGCAGTATTTT.

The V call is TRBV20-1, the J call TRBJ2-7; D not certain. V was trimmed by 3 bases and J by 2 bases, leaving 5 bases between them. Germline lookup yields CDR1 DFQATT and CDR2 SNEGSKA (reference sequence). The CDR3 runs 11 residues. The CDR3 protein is CSASPAYEQYF. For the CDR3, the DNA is TGCAGTGCTAGTCCCGCCTACGAGCAGTACTTC.

This CDR3 reads CASSGRDRVGTEAFF. The CDR3 DNA is TGTGCCAGCAGTGGGAGGGACAGGGTGGGCACTGAAGCTTTCTTT. V and J are TRBV6-6 and TRBJ1-1; 9 positions agree with TRBD1. Germline CDR1 MNHNY, CDR2 SVGAGI (reference sequence). The CDR3 runs to 15 residues. Trimming cost V 5 bases and J 4 bases; bases outside gene matches: 8.

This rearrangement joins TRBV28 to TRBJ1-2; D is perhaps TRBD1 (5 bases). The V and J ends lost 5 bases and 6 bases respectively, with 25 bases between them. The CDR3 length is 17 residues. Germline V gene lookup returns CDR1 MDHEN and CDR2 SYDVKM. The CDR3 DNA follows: TGTGCCAGCAGTCGCCTTCGCTTCAGGGATAATGTCGATGGCTACACCTTC. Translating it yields CASSRLRFRDNVDGYTF.